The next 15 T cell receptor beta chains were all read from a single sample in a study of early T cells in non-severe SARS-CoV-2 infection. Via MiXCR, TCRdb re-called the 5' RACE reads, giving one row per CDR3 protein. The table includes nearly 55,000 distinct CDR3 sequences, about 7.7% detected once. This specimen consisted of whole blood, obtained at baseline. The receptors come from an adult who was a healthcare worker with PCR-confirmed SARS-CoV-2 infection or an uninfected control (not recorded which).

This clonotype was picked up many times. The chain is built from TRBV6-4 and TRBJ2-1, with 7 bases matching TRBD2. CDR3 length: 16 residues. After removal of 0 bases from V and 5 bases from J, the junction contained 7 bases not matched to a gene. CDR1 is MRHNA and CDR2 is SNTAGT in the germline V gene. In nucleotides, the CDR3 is TGTGCCAGCAGTGACTCTCTGGCGGGAGAGCACAATGAGCAGTTCTTC. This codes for CASSDSLAGEHNEQFF.

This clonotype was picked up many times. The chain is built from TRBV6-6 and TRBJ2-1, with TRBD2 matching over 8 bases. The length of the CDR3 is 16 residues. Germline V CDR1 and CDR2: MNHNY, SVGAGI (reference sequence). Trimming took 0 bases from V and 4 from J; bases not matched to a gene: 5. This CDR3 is CASSYSNLAGYNEQFF. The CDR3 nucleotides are TGTGCCAGCAGTTACTCGAACCTAGCGGGTTACAATGAGCAGTTCTTC.

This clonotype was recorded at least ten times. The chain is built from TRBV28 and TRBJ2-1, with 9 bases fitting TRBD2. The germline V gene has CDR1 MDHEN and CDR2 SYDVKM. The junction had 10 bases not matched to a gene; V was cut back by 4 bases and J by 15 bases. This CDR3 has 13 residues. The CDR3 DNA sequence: TGTGCCAGCAGTTCAATTAGCGGGAGTATTTCGTTCTTC. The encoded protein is CASSSISGSISFF.

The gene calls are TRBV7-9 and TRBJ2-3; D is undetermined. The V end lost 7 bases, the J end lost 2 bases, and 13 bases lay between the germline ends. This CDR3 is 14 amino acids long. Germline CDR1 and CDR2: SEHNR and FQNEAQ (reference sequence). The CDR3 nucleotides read TGTGCCAGCACCCTTACAGCTAACACAGATACGCAGTATTTT. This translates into CASTLTANTDTQYF. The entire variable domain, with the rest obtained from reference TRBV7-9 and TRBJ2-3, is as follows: DTGVSQNPRHKITKRGQNVTFRCDPISEHNRLYWYRQTLGQGPEFLTYFQNEAQLEKSRLLSDRFSAERPKGSFSTLEIQRTEQGDSAMYLCASTLTANTDTQYFGPGTRLTVL.

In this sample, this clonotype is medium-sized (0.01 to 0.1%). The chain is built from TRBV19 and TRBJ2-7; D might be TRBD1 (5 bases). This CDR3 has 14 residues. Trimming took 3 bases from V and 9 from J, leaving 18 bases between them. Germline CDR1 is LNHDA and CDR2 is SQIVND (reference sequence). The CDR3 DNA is TGTGCCAGTAGTATCGGTGGACAACCTCAGGGGCAGTACTTC. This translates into CASSIGGQPQGQYF.

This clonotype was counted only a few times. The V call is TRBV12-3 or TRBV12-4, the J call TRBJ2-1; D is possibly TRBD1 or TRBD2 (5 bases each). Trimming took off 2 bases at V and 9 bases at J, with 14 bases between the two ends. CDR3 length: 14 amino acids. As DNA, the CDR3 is TGTGCCAGCAGTTTACCCCCGGGGCTAGGTGAGCAGTTCTTC. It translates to CASSLPPGLGEQFF.

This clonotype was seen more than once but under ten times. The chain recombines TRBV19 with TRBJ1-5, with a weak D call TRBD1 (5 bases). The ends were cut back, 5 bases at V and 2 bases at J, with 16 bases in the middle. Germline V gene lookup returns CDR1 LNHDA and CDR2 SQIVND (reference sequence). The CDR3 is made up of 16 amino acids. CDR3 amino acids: CASSRAGHGGNQPQHF. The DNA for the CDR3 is TGTGCCAGTAGTCGGGCCGGACACGGGGGCAATCAGCCCCAGCATTTT. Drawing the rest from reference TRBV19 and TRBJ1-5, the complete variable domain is DGGITQSPKYLFRKEGQNVTLSCEQNLNHDAMYWYRQDPGQGLRLIYYSQIVNDFQKGDIAEGYSVSREKKESFPLTVTSAQKNPTAFYLCASSRAGHGGNQPQHFGDGTRLSIL.

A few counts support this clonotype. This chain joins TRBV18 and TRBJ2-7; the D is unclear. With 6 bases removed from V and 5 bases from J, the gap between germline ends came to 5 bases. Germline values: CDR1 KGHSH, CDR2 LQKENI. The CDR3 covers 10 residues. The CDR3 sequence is CASSVNEQYF. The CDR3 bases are TGTGCCAGCTCCGTGAACGAGCAGTACTTC.

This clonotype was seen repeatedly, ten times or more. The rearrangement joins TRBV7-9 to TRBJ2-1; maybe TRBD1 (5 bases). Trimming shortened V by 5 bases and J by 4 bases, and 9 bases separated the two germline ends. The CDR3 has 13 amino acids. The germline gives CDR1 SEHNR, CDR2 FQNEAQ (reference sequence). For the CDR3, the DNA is TGTGCCAGCAGCCCTACAGGATACAATGAGCAGTTCTTC. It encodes CASSPTGYNEQFF. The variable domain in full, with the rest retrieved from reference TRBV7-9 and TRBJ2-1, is DTGVSQNPRHKITKRGQNVTFRCDPISEHNRLYWYRQTLGQGPEFLTYFQNEAQLEKSRLLSDRFSAERPKGSFSTLEIQRTEQGDSAMYLCASSPTGYNEQFFGPGTRLTVL.

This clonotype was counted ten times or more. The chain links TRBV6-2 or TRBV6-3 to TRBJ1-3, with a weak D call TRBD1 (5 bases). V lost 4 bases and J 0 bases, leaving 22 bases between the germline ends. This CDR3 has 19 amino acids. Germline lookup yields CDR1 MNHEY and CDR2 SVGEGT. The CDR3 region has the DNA TGTGCCAGCAGTTTCCTGGGACGTGCGGCAAGAAGCTCTGGAAACACCATATATTTT. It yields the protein CASSFLGRAARSSGNTIYF.

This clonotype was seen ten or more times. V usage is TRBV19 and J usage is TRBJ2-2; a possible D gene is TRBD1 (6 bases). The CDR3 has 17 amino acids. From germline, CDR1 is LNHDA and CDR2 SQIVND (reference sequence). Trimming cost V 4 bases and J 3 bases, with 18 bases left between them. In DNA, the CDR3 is TGTGCCAGTAGTACCACCGACAGGTCGGGCGACACCGGGGAGCTGTTTTTT. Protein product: CASSTTDRSGDTGELFF. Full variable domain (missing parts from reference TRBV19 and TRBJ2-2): DGGITQSPKYLFRKEGQNVTLSCEQNLNHDAMYWYRQDPGQGLRLIYYSQIVNDFQKGDIAEGYSVSREKKESFPLTVTSAQKNPTAFYLCASSTTDRSGDTGELFFGEGSRLTVL.

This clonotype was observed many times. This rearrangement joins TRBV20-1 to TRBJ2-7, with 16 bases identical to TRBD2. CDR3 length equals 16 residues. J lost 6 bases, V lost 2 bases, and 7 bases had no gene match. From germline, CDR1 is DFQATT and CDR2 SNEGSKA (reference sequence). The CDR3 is CSARRGTSGRATEQYF. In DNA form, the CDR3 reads TGCAGTGCTAGACGCGGGACTAGCGGGAGGGCCACCGAGCAGTACTTC.

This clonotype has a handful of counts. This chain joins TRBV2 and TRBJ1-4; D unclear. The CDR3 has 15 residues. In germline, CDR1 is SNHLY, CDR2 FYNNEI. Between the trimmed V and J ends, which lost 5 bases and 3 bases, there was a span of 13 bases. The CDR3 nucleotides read TGTGCCAGCAGTTTTCGGGGAACGGCTAATGAAAAACTGTTTTTT. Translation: CASSFRGTANEKLFF.

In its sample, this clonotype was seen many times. The CDR3 DNA is TGCGCCAGCAGCTTGGCAACCGGGACACCGACCTACGAGCAGTACTTC. This translates into CASSLATGTPTYEQYF. This chain links TRBV5-1 with TRBJ2-7; D is perhaps TRBD1 (6 bases). The CDR3 sequence is 16 residues long. V was trimmed by 0 bases and J by 2 bases, leaving 15 bases between them. Germline assignment: CDR1 SGHRS and CDR2 YFSETQ.

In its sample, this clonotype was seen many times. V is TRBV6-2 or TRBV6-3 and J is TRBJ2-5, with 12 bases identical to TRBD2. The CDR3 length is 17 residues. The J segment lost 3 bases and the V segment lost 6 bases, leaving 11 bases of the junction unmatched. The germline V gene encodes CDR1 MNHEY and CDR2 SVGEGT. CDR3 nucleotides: TGTGCCAGCAGCCCCGGTCTAGCGGGAGGGCCGGAAGAGACCCAGTACTTC. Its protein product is CASSPGLAGGPEETQYF.